The rows below give T cell receptor beta chains drawn from one sample of a study of Ad26.COV2.S vaccination and SARS-CoV-2 variants. Generated by immunoSEQ multiplex PCR, the TCRdb table keeps only in-frame clones and is missing some. Here the sample spans about 400,000 clones, roughly 90% being singletons. The sample was peripheral blood, taken in a trial of Ad26.COV2.S vaccine versus placebo. The receptors shown here come from a person aged 18-65 years who received the Ad26.COV2.S COVID-19 vaccine or a placebo. CDR3s include the opening cysteine and the closing phenylalanine or tryptophan. D genes are given only for firm matches. Rows may omit the clone size; those that give it use once, few, many or a size class.

CDR3 length,clone size,D gene,J gene,V gene,CDR3 protein,CDR3 DNA
18,NA,TRBD2,TRBJ2-2,TRBV9,CASSVVGLAATFTGELFF,TGTGCCAGCAGCGTAGTAGGACTAGCGGCGACCTTCACCGGGGAGCTGTTTTTT
15,NA,TRBD1,TRBJ1-2,TRBV6-1,CASSEQPGQADGYTF,TGTGCCAGCAGTGAGCAGCCGGGACAGGCTGATGGCTACACCTTC
17,NA,TRBD1,TRBJ2-5,TRBV27,CASSPHSGTGGGETQYF,TGTGCCAGCAGTCCCCATAGCGGGACAGGGGGCGGGGAGACCCAGTACTTC
13,NA,NA,TRBJ2-3,TRBV19,CASSIQVTDTQYF,TGTGCCAGTAGTATCCAGGTAACAGATACGCAGTATTTT
17,NA,TRBD2,TRBJ2-1,TRBV7-3,CASSAFVGAGVPHEQFF,TGTGCCAGCAGCGCCTTCGTAGGAGCGGGAGTCCCACATGAGCAGTTCTTC
16,NA,TRBD1,TRBJ2-7,TRBV24-1,CATSDSGQGTGYEQYF,TGTGCCACCAGTGACTCCGGACAGGGGACAGGATACGAGCAGTACTTC
13,NA,NA,TRBJ1-1,TRBV28,CASSPTKGTEAFF,TGTGCCAGCAGCCCAACGAAGGGGACTGAAGCTTTCTTT
15,NA,NA,TRBJ1-4,TRBV28,CASSSVRRGGEKLFF,TGTGCCAGCAGTTCCGTTCGGAGGGGAGGGGAAAAACTGTTTTTT
16,NA,NA,TRBJ2-2,TRBV28,CATSTLAKGTVGELFF,TGTGCCACCAGTACGCTGGCCAAGGGGACGGTCGGGGAGCTGTTTTTT
12,NA,NA,TRBJ2-1,TRBV5-4,CASSRGIDEQFF,TGTGCCAGCAGCCGAGGAATCGATGAGCAGTTCTTC
14,once,NA,TRBJ2-1,TRBV4-1,CASSSPPHIHEQFF,TGCGCCAGCAGCTCCCCCCCCCACATACATGAGCAGTTCTTC
12,NA,NA,TRBJ2-1,TRBV5-6,CASSSDSDEQFF,TGTGCCAGCAGCTCTGACAGCGATGAGCAGTTCTTC
16,once,NA,TRBJ2-1,TRBV27,CASSLSIYYSYNEQFF,TGTGCCAGCAGTTTATCGATCTACTACTCCTACAATGAGCAGTTCTTC
13,NA,NA,TRBJ2-3,TRBV5-1,CASSAGEGATQYF,TGCGCCAGCAGCGCGGGAGAGGGGGCTACGCAGTATTTT
17,NA,TRBD2,TRBJ2-7,TRBV28,CASSSPRASGGFYEQYF,TGTGCCAGCAGTTCCCCGAGGGCTAGCGGGGGTTTCTACGAGCAGTACTTC
16,few,TRBD2,TRBJ2-5,TRBV6-2/TRBV6-3,CASSYPRSGREETQYF,TGTGCCAGCAGTTACCCCCGTAGCGGGAGAGAAGAGACCCAGTACTTC
14,NA,NA,TRBJ2-2,TRBV5-4,CASSGRTTTGELFF,TGTGCCAGCAGCGGACGGACTACTACCGGGGAGCTGTTTTTT
10,NA,NA,TRBJ1-2,TRBV20-1,CSGGGEGYTF,TGCAGTGGCGGGGGAGAAGGCTACACCTTC
14,NA,TRBD2,TRBJ2-7,TRBV6-5,CASGGSGRAYEQYF,TGTGCCAGCGGGGGAAGCGGGAGGGCCTACGAGCAGTACTTC
15,NA,NA,TRBJ2-3,TRBV19,CASSTPLGTTDTQYF,TGTGCCAGTAGTACCCCTTTGGGGACCACAGATACGCAGTATTTT
15,NA,NA,TRBJ2-1,TRBV9,CASSVGPQSYNEQFF,TGTGCCAGCAGCGTAGGACCTCAGAGTTACAATGAGCAGTTCTTC
14,NA,TRBD1,TRBJ1-5,TRBV28,CASSVPRTGQPQHF,TGTGCCAGCAGTGTCCCTCGGACAGGACAGCCCCAGCATTTT
15,NA,NA,TRBJ2-1,TRBV18,CASSPPVGSYNEQFF,TGTGCCAGCTCACCCCCCGTGGGCTCCTACAATGAGCAGTTCTTC